Here is one TCR beta chain with its context. Its antigen is not identified. This CDR3 is built from 15 residues. The germline V gene has CDR1 SGHRS and CDR2 YFSETQ. Per individual sample, eight separate reactions were used to make cDNA. From its re-call of the 5' RACE reads, TCRdb lists each CDR3 protein once, without DNA. Its table records some 400,000 distinct CDR3 sequences. The source of the sample is a study of monozygotic twins with inflammatory bowel disease. Study-wide points: Among IBD patients, TCRbeta diversity (inverse Simpson) was lower than in healthy co-twins. Immunosuppressive treatment differences may have increased patient repertoire variability.

The clonotype was recovered from a human donor with ulcerative colitis or Crohn's disease, or a healthy co-twin of an affected twin (not recorded which). Material for sequencing was blood. The rearrangement uses TRBV5-1 and TRBJ2-1. The CDR3 is CASSLTSYRYNEQFF. Full variable domain (rest looked up from reference TRBV5-1 and TRBJ2-1): KAGVTQTPRYLIKTRGQQVTLSCSPISGHRSVSWYQQTPGQGLQFLFEYFSETQRNKGNFPGRFSGRQFSNSRSEMNVSTLELGDSALYLCASSLTSYRYNEQFFGPGTRLTVL.